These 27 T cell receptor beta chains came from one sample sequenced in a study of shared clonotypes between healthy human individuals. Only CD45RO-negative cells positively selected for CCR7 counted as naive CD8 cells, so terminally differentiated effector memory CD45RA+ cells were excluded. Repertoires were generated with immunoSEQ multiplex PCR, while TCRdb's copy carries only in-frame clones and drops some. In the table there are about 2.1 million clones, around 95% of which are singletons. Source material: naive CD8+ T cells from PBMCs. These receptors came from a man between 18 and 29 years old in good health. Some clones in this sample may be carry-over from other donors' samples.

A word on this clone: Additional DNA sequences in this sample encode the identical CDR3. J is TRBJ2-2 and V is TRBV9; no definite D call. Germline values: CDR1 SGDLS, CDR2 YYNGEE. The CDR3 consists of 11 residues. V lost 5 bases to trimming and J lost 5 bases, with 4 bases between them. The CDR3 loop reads CASRGTGELFF. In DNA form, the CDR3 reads TGTGCCAGCAGGGGAACCGGGGAGCTGTTTTTT.

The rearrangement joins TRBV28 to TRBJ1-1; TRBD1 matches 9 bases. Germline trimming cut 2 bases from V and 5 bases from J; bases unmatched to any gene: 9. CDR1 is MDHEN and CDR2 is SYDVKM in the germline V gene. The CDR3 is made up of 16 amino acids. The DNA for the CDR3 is TGTGCCAGCAGTTTACCCACGACAGGGGGGGGGACTGAAGCTTTCTTT. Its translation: CASSLPTTGGGTEAFF.

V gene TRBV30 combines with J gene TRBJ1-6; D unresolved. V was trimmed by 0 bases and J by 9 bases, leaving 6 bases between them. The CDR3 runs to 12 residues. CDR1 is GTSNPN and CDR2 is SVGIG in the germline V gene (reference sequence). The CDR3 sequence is CAWSVVRSPLHF. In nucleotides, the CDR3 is TGTGCCTGGAGTGTAGTGCGTTCACCCCTCCACTTT.

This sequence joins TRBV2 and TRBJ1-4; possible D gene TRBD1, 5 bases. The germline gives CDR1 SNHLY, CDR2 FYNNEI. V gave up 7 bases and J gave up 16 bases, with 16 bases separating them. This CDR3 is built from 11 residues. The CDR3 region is CASIGAGSWFF. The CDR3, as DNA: TGTGCCAGCATCGGGGCGGGCTCCTGGTTTTTT.

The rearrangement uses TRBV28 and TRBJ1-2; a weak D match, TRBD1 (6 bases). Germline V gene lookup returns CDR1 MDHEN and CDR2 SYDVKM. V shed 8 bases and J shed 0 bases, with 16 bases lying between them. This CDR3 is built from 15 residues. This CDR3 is CASGPRGPANYGYTF. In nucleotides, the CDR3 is TGTGCCAGCGGACCCCGGGGGCCGGCTAACTATGGCTACACCTTC.

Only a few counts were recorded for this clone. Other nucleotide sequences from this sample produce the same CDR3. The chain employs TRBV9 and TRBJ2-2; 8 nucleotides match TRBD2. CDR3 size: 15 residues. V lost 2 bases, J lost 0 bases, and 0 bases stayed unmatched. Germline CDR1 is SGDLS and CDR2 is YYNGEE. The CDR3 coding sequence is TGTGCCAGCAGCGTTAGCGGGACGAACACCGGGGAGCTGTTTTTT. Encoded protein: CASSVSGTNTGELFF.

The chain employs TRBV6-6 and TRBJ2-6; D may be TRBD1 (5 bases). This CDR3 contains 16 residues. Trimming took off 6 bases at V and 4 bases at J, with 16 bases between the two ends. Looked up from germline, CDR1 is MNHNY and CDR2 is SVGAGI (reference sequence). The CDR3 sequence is CASSPQGSSGANVLTF. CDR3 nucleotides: TGTGCCAGCAGCCCCCAGGGCTCCTCCGGGGCCAACGTCCTGACTTTC.

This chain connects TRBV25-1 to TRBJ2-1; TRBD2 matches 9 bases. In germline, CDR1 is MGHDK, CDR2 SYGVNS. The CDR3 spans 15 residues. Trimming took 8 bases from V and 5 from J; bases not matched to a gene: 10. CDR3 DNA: TGTGCCAGCTCCGAGCGGGAGGTCGACGACAATGAGCAGTTCTTC. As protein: CASSEREVDDNEQFF. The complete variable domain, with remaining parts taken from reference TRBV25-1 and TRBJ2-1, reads EADIYQTPRYLVIGTGKKITLECSQTMGHDKMYWYQQDPGMELHLIHYSYGVNSTEKGDLSSESTVSRIRTEHFPLTLESARPSHTSQYLCASSEREVDDNEQFFGPGTRLTVL.

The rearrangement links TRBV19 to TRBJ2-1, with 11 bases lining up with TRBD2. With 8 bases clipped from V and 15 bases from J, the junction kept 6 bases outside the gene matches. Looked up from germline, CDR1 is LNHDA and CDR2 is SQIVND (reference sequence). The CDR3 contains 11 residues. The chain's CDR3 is CASYSGRAGFF. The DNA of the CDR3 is TGTGCCAGTTATAGCGGGAGGGCCGGGTTCTTC.

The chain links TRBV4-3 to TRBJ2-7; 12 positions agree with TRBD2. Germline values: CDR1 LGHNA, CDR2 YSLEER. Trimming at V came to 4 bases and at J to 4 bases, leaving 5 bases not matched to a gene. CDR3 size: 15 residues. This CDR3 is CASSLGTSGFYEQYF. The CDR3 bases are TGCGCCAGCAGCCTCGGGACTAGCGGGTTTTACGAGCAGTACTTC.

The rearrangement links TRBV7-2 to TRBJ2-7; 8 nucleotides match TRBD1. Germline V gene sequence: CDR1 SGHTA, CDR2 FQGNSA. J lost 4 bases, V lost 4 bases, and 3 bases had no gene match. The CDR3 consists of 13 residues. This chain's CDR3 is CASSYHRGYEQYF. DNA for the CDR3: TGTGCCAGCAGCTACCACAGGGGGTACGAGCAGTACTTC.

DNA for the CDR3: TGTGCCAGCAGCTTAGGGGGAGTAATTATGAACACTGAAGCTTTCTTT. Translating it yields CASSLGGVIMNTEAFF. The rearrangement joins TRBV11-2 to TRBJ1-1; D unclear. V lost 1 base, J lost 0 bases, and 12 bases lay in between. In germline, CDR1 is SGHAT, CDR2 FQNNGV. The CDR3 runs 16 residues.

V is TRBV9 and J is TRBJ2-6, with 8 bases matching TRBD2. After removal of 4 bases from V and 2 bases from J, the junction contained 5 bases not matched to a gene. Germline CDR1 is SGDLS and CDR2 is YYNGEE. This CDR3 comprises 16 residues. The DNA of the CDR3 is TGTGCCAGCAGCCCCCCCGGGGGGGCTGGGGCCAACGTCCTGACTTTC. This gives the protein CASSPPGGAGANVLTF.

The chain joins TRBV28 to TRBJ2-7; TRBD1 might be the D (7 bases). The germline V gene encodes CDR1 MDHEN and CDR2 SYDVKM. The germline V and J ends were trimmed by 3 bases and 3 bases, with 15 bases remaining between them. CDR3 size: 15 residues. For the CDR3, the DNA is TGTGCCAGCAGTTTGGCCCAGGGGGGCGGCTACGAGCAGTACTTC. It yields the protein CASSLAQGGGYEQYF.

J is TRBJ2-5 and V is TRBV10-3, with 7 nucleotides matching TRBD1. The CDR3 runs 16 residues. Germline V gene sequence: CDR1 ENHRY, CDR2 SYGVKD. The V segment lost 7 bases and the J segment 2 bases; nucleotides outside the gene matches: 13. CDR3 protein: CAITPHPGQLQETQYF. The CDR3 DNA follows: TGTGCCATCACGCCACATCCGGGACAGCTTCAAGAGACCCAGTACTTC.

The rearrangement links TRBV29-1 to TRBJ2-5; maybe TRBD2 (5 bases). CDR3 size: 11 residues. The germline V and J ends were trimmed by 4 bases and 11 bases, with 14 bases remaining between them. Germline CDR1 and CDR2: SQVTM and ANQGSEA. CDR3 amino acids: CSVVVGWEQYF. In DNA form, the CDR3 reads TGCAGCGTTGTTGTTGGGTGGGAGCAGTACTTC.

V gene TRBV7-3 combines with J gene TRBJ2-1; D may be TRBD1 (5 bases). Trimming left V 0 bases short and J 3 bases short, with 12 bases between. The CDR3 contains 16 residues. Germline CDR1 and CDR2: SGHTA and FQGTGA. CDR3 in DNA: TGTGCCAGCAGCTTAACCAGCGTGGGGCACTACAATGAGCAGTTCTTC. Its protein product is CASSLTSVGHYNEQFF.

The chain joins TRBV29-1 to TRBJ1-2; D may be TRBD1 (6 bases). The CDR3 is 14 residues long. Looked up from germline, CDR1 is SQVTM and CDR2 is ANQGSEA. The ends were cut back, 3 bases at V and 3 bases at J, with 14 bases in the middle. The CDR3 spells CSVDSVGGDYGYTF. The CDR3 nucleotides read TGCAGCGTTGATAGTGTAGGGGGAGACTATGGCTACACCTTC. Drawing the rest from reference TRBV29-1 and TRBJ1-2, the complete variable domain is SAVISQKPSRDICQRGTSLTIQCQVDSQVTMMFWYRQQPGQSLTLIATANQGSEATYESGFVIDKFPISRPNLTFSTLTVSNMSPEDSSIYLCSVDSVGGDYGYTFGSGTRLTVV.

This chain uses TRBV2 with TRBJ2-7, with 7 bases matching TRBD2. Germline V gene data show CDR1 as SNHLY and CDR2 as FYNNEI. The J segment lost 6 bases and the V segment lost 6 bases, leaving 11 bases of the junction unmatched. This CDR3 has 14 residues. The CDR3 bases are TGTGCCAGCAGCCCCGGGACTACCCTCTTCGAGCAGTACTTC. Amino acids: CASSPGTTLFEQYF.

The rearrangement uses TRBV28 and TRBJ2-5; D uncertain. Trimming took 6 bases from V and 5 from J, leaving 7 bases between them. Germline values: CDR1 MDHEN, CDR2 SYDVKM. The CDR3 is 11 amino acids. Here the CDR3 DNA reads TGTGCCAGCAGCTCCGTGGAGACCCAGTACTTC. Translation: CASSSVETQYF. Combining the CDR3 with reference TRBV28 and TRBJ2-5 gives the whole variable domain DVKVTQSSRYLVKRTGEKVFLECVQDMDHENMFWYRQDPGLGLRLIYFSYDVKMKEKGDIPEGYSVSREKKERFSLILESASTNQTSMYLCASSSVETQYFGPGTRLLVL.

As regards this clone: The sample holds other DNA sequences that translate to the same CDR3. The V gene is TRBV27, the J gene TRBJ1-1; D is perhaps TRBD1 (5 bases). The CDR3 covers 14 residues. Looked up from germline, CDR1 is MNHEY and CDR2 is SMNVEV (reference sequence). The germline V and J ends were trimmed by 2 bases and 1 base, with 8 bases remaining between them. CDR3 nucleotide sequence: TGTGCCAGCAGTTTACAGGGTTCGAACACTGAAGCTTTCTTT. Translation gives CASSLQGSNTEAFF.

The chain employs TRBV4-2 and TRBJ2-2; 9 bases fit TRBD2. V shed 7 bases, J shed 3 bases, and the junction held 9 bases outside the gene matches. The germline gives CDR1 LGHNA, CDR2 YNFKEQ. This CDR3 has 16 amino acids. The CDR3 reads CASTVASGAHTGELFF. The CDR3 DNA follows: TGTGCCAGCACCGTGGCTAGCGGGGCTCACACCGGGGAGCTGTTTTTT.

This chain's CDR3 is CASSRREMYQETQYF. The CDR3 DNA reads as TGTGCCAGCAGCCGAAGAGAGATGTACCAAGAGACCCAGTACTTC. This chain uses TRBV7-2 with TRBJ2-5, with D hard to call. V lost 5 bases to trimming and J lost 0 bases, with 13 bases between them. Germline CDR1 reads SGHTA; CDR2 reads FQGNSA. This CDR3 is built from 15 residues. Drawing the rest from reference TRBV7-2 and TRBJ2-5, the complete variable domain is GAGVSQSPSNKVTEKGKDVELRCDPISGHTALYWYRQSLGQGLEFLIYFQGNSAPDKSGLPSDRFSAERTGGSVSTLTIQRTQQEDSAVYLCASSRREMYQETQYFGPGTRLLVL.

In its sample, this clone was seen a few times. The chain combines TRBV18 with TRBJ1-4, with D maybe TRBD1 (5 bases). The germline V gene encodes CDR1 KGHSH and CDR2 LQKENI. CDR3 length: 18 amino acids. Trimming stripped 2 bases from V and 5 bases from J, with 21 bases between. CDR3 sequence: CASSPTPLVGASNEKLFF. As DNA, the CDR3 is TGTGCCAGCTCACCAACCCCTTTGGTAGGGGCTTCAAATGAAAAACTGTTTTTT.

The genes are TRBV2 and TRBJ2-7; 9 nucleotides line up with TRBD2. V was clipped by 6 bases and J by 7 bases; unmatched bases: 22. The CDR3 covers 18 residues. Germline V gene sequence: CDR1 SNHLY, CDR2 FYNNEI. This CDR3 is CASSDTPLVAGGPGEQYF. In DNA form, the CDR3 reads TGTGCCAGCAGCGATACTCCGCTCGTGGCGGGAGGGCCGGGTGAGCAGTACTTC.

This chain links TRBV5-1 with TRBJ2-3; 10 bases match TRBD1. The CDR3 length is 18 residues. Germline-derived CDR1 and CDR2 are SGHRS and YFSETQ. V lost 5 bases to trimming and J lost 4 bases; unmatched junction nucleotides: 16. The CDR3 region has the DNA TGCGCCAGCAGTTATACTCCGGGACAGGGGAGGGGCGCAGATACGCAGTATTTT. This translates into CASSYTPGQGRGADTQYF.

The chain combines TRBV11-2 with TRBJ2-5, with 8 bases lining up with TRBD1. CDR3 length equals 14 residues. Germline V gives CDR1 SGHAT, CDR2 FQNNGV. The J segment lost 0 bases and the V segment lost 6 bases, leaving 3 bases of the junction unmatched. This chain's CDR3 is CASRNRGYQETQYF. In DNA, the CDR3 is TGTGCCAGCAGGAACAGGGGGTACCAAGAGACCCAGTACTTC.